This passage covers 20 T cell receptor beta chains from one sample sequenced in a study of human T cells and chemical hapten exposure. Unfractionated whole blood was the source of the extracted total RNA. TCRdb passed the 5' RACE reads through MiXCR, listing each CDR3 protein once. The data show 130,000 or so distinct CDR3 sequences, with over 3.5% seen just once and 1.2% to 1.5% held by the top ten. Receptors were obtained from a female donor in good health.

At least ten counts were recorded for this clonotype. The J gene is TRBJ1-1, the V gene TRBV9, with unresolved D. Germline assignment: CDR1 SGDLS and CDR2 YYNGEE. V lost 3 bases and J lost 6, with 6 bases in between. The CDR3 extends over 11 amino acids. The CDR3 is CASSEGAEAFF. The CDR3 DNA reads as TGTGCCAGCAGCGAGGGAGCTGAAGCTTTCTTT. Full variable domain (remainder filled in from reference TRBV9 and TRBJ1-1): DSGVTQTPKHLITATGQRVTLRCSPRSGDLSVYWYQQSLDQGLQFLIQYYNGEERAKGNILERFSAQQFPDLHSELNLSSLELGDSALYFCASSEGAEAFFGQGTRLTVV.

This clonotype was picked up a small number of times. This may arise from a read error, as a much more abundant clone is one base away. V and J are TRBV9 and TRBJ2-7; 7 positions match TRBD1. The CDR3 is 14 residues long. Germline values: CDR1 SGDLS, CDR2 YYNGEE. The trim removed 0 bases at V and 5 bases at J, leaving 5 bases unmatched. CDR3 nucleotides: TGTGCCAGCAGCGTAGGGACAGGCACCGACGAGCAGTACTTC. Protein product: CASSVGTGTDEQYF. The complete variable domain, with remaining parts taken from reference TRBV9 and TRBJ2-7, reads DSGVTQTPKHLITATGQRVTLRCSPRSGDLSVYWYQQSLDQGLQFLIQYYNGEERAKGNILERFSAQQFPDLHSELNLSSLELGDSALYFCASSVGTGTDEQYFGPGTRLTVT.

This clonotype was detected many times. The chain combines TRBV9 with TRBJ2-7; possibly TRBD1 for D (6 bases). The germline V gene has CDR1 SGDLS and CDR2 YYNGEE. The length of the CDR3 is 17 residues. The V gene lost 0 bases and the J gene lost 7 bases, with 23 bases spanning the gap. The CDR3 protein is CASSVGLWAVRTEEQYF. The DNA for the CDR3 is TGTGCCAGCAGCGTAGGGTTGTGGGCCGTGAGGACAGAGGAGCAGTACTTC.

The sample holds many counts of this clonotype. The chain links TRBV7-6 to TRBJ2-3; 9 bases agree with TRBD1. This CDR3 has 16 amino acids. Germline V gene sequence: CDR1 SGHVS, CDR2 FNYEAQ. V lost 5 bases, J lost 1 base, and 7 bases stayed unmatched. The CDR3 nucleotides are TGTGCCAGCAGCCCCGGGACAGGGCTCTGCACAGATACGCAGTATTTT. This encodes CASSPGTGLCTDTQYF.

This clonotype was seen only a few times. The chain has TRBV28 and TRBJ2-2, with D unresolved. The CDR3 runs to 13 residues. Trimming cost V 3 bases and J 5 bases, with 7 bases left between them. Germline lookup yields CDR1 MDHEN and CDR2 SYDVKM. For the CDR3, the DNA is TGTGCCAGCAGTTTCCGGGTTACCGGGGAGCTGTTTTTT. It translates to CASSFRVTGELFF.

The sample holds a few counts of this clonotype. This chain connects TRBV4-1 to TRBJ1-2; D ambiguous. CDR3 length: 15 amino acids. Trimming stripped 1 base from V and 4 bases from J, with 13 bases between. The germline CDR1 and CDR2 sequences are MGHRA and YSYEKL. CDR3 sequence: CASSQAPEAAYGYTF. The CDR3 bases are TGCGCCAGCAGCCAAGCCCCTGAGGCAGCCTATGGCTACACCTTC.

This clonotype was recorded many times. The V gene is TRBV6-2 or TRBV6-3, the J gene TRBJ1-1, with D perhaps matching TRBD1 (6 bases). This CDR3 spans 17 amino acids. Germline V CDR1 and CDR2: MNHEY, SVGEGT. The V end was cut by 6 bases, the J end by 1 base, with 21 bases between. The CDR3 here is CASSRGGFGGTNTEAFF. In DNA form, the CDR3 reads TGTGCCAGCAGCCGGGGGGGATTTGGGGGCACGAACACTGAAGCTTTCTTT.

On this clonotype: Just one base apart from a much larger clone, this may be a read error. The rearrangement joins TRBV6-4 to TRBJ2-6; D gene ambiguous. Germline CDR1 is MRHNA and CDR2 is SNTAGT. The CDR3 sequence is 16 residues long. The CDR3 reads CTSTDVEVSGANVLTF. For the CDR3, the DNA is TGTACCAGCACCGACGTGGAAGTCTCTGGGGCCAACGTCCTGACTTTC.

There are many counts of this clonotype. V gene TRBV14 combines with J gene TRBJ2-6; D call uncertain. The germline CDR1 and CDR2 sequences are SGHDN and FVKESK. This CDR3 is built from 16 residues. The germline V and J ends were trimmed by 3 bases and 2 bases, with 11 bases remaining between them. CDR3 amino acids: CASSHLGFTGANVLTF. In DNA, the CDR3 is TGTGCCAGCAGCCACCTTGGTTTTACTGGGGCCAACGTCCTGACTTTC.

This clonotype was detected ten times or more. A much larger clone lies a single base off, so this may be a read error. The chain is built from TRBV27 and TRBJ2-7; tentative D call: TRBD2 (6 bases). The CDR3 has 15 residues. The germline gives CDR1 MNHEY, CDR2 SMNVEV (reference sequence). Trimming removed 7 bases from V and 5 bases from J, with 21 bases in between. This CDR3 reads CASTPRPGTPDEQYF. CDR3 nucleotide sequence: TGTGCCAGCACTCCCCGCCCCGGGACTCCCGACGAGCAGTACTTC.

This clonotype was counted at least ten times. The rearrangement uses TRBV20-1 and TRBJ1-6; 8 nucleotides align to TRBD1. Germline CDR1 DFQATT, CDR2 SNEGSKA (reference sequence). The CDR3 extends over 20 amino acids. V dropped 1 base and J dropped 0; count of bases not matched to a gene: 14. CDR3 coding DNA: TGCAGTGCTAGAGGGGGTACCGGACAGGGCGGGAGCTCCTATAATTCACCCCTCCACTTT. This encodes CSARGGTGQGGSSYNSPLHF.

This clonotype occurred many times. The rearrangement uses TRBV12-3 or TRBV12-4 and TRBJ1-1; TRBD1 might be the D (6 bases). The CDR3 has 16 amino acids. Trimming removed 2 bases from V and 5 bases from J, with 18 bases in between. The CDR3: CASSLSRQVRGTEAFF. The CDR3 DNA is TGTGCCAGCAGTTTATCCCGACAGGTCCGGGGGACTGAAGCTTTCTTT.

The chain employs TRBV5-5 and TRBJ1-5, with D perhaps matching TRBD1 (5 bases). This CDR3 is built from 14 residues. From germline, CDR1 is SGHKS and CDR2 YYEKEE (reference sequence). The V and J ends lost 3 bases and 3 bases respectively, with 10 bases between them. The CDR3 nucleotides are TGTGCCAGCAGCTATACAGGTAACAATCAGCCCCAGCATTTT. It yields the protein CASSYTGNNQPQHF.

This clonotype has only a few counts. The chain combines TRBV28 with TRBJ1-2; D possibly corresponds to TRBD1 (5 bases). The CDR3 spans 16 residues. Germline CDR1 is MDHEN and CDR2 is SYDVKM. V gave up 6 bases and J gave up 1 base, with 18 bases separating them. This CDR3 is CASSPGLSQSNYGYTF. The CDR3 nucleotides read TGTGCCAGCAGCCCGGGACTATCCCAGAGTAACTATGGCTACACCTTC.

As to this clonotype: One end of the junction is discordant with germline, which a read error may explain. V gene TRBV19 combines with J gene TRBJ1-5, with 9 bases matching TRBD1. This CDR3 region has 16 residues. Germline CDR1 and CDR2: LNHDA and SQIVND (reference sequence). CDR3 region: CASSRDRAYSKQPQHF. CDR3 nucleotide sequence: TGTGCCAGTAGTCGGGACAGGGCGTATAGCAAACAGCCCCAGCATTTT.

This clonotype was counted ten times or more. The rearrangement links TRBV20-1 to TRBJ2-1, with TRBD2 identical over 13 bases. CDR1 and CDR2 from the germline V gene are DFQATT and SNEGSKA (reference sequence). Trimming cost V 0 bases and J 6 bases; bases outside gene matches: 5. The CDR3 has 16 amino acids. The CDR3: CSARDPLAGGRNEQFF. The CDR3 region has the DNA TGCAGTGCTAGAGATCCACTAGCGGGGGGGCGCAATGAGCAGTTCTTC.

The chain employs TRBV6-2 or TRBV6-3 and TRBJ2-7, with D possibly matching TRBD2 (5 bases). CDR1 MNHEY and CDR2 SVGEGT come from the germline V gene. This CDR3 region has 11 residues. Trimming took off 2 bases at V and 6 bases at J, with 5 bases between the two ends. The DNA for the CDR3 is TGTGCCAGCAGTTACGAGGGCGAGCAGTACTTC. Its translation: CASSYEGEQYF.

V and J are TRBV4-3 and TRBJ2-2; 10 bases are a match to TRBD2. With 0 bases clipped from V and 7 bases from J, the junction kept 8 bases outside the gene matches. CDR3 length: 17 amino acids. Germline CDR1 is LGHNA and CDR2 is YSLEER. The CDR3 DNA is TGCGCCAGCAGCCAAGAAGGAGCGGGGGGGCATGTCGGGGAGCTGTTTTTT. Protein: CASSQEGAGGHVGELFF.

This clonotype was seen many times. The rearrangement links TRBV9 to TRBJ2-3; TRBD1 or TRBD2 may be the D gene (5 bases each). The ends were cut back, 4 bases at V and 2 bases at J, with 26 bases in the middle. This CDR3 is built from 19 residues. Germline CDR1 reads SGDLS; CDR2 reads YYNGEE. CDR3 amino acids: CASSLNRDPNRENTDTQYF. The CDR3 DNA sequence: TGTGCCAGCAGCCTAAACCGGGACCCTAATCGGGAAAACACAGATACGCAGTATTTT.

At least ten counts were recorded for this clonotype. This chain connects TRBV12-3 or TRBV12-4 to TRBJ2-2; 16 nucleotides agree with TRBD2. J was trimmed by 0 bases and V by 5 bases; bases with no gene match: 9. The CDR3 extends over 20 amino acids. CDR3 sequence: CASSAKGGTSGGANTGELFF. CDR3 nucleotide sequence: TGTGCCAGCAGTGCCAAAGGTGGGACTAGCGGGGGGGCGAACACCGGGGAGCTGTTTTTT.